This T cell receptor beta chain appears in the sequencing data of a study of Ad26.COV2.S vaccination and SARS-CoV-2 variants. At the level of the study: Ad26.COV2.S was injected intramuscularly once or twice, 56 days apart. Findings and caveats of the study: Researchers cautioned that TCR breadth and depth analyses may have underestimated total T cell responses. Measurement of non-spike TCR breadth gave similar results in vaccine and placebo recipients.

Produced via immunoSEQ multiplex PCR; TCRdb's table is partial and in-frame only. There are about 350,000 clones in the sample; around 84% occur only once, and 2.5% to 3.5% lies in the top ten. Treatment defined: 19 received Ad26.COV2.S at low or high dose, single or two shots; about 5 received placebo; per-sample allocation not given. The study sampled participants on day 63 after the first vaccine or placebo injection. Remarks on this clone: What it binds is not known.

The sequenced sample was peripheral blood, obtained in a trial of Ad26.COV2.S vaccine versus placebo. The source of this sequence is a person between 18 and 60 years old who received the Ad26.COV2.S COVID-19 vaccine or a placebo.

CDR3 amino acids: CASGTGTSGAGELFF. The CDR3 nucleotides read TGTGCCAGCGGCACCGGGACTAGCGGGGCCGGGGAGCTGTTTTTT. The chain employs TRBV27 and TRBJ2-2, with 13 bases that match TRBD2. The V gene's germline CDR1 is MNHEY and CDR2 SMNVEV (reference sequence). V dropped 8 bases and J dropped 6; count of bases not matched to a gene: 6. This CDR3 is 15 amino acids long.